This record looks at one T cell receptor beta chain sequence and its context. The data stem from a study of blood T cell repertoires in COVID-19. This CDR3 is built from 11 residues. The V and J ends lost 11 bases and 1 base respectively, with 8 bases between them. CDR1 ENHRY and CDR2 SYGVKD come from the germline V gene. Per the study methods: The assay estimated nucleated cells by amplifying reference gene primers. Libraries were prepared by immunoSEQ multiplex PCR; TCRdb keeps only in-frame clonotypes and omits some of them. That table supplies the V and J calls and clone size; D and trimming were determined from the DNA. The table shows roughly 100,000 clones, with roughly 87% occurring only once.

The clonotype comes from a woman aged 80 or over in a cohort sampled during active COVID-19. The source material was peripheral blood. This chain links TRBV10-3 with TRBJ2-5; D is perhaps TRBD2 (5 bases). Here the CDR3 DNA reads TGTGCCTCCCGGGGCCAAGAGACCCAGTACTTC. Amino acid sequence: CASRGQETQYF.